One sample yielded the 3 T cell receptor beta chains listed below, sequenced in a study of cytomegalovirus exposure and HLA in healthy donors. Primers included in the PCR were 60 Vbeta and 13 Jbeta primers. Repertoires were generated with immunoSEQ multiplex PCR, while TCRdb's copy carries only in-frame clones and drops some. The sample carries under 150,000 clones, 55% to 80% recorded once. The sample was PBMCs. All receptors derive from a woman aged 40-49 years in good health and CMV-seronegative.

V is TRBV5-6 and J is TRBJ2-4; D unclear. The germline V gene encodes CDR1 SGHDT and CDR2 YYEEEE. V was pared by 4 bases and J by 0 bases, with 5 bases between. The CDR3 contains 13 residues. CDR3 sequence reads: CASSQAAKNIQYF. The CDR3 nucleotides are TGTGCCAGCAGCCAGGCAGCCAAAAACATTCAGTACTTC. Full variable domain (remainder filled in from reference TRBV5-6 and TRBJ2-4): DAGVTQSPTHLIKTRGQQVTLRCSPKSGHDTVSWYQQALGQGPQFIFQYYEEEERQRGNFPDRFSGHQFPNYSSELNVNALLLGDSALYLCASSQAAKNIQYFGAGTRLSVL.

This sequence joins TRBV7-9 and TRBJ2-1, with 8 positions matching TRBD2. Germline assignment: CDR1 SEHNR and CDR2 FQNEAQ (reference sequence). After removal of 6 bases from V and 3 bases from J, the junction contained 10 bases not matched to a gene. This CDR3 spans 16 amino acids. CDR3 in DNA: TGTGCCAGCAGTATTAGAGCGGGGGTGGGCTACAATGAGCAGTTCTTC. Translation: CASSIRAGVGYNEQFF.

This clone was counted between two and nine times. V usage is TRBV6-1 and J usage is TRBJ2-2; TRBD1 matches at 7 bases. This CDR3 has 16 residues. Trimming cost V 2 bases and J 7 bases; bases outside gene matches: 10. CDR1 is MNHNS, CDR2 SASEGT, per germline. The CDR3: CASSELIGTEDGELFF. The CDR3 nucleotides are TGTGCCAGCAGTGAATTAATTGGGACAGAAGACGGGGAGCTGTTTTTT.